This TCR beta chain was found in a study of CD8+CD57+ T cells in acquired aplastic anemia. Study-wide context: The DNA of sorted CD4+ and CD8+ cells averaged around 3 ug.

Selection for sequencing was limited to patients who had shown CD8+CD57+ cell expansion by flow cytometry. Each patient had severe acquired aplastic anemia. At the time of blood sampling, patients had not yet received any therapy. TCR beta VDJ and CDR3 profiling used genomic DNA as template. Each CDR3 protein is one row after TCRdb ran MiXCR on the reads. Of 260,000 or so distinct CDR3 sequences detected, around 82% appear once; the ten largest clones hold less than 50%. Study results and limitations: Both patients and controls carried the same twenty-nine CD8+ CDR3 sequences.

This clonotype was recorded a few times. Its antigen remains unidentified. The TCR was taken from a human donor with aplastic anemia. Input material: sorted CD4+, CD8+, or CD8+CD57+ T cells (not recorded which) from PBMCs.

The CDR3 loop is CASGDGGLVDTQYF. As DNA, the CDR3 is TGTGCCAGCGGGGACGGGGGCCTAGTCGATACGCAGTATTTT. The V call is TRBV2, the J call TRBJ2-3; D is tentatively TRBD1 or TRBD2 (6 bases each). Per germline, CDR1 SNHLY and CDR2 FYNNEI. Trimming stripped 8 bases from V and 6 bases from J, with 18 bases between. The CDR3 is 14 residues long.